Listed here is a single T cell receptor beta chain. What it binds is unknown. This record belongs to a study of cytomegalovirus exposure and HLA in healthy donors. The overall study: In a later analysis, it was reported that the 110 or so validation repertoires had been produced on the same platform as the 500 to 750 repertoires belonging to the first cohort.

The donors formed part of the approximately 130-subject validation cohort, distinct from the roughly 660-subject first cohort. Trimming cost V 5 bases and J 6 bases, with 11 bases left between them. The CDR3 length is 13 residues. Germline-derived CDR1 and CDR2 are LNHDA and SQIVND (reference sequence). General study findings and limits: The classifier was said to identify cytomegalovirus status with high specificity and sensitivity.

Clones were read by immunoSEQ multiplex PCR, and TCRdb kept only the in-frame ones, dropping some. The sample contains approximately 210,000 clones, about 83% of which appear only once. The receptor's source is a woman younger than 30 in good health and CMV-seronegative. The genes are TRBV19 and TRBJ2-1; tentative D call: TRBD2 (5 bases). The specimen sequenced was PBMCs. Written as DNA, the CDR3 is TGTGCCAGTAGTTTGAGGGCCACCAATGAGCAGTTCTTC. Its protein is CASSLRATNEQFF.